A selection of T cell receptor beta chains follows, all from one sample in a study of cytomegalovirus exposure and HLA in healthy donors. The assay was immunoSEQ multiplex PCR, and TCRdb's table has in-frame clones only and misses some. Among 65,000 to 85,000 clones listed, almost 80% were seen once. The sample was PBMCs. The receptors derive from a woman between 40 and 50 years old in good health and CMV-seropositive. CDR3s include the opening cysteine and the closing phenylalanine or tryptophan. The order of the fields is clone size, J gene, D gene, V gene, CDR3 protein, CDR3 DNA. The D gene is left open where the match is weak. Rows give clone size only sometimes, using once, few, many, or a class for an expanded clone.

.	TRBJ2-5	TRBD2	TRBV18	CASSPTSGALETQYF	TGTGCCAGCTCACCAACTAGCGGGGCCCTGGAGACCCAGTACTTC
once	TRBJ2-5	.	TRBV5-4	CASSLGGTFQETQYF	TGTGCCAGCAGCCTAGGCGGGACTTTTCAAGAGACCCAGTACTTC
.	TRBJ1-1	.	TRBV2	CASSLVVWRTEAFF	TGTGCCAGCAGTTTGGTGGTTTGGAGAACTGAAGCTTTCTTT
.	TRBJ2-3	TRBD1	TRBV5-1	CASSLVGRGSGTDTQYF	TGCGCCAGCAGCTTGGTAGGCAGGGGGTCGGGAACAGATACGCAGTATTTT
once	TRBJ1-1	TRBD1	TRBV6-1	CASSETWTGLREAFF	TGTGCCAGCAGTGAAACCTGGACAGGGTTGAGGGAAGCTTTCTTT
few	TRBJ2-7	.	TRBV19	CASSTVRHTYEQYF	TGTGCCAGTAGTACGGTGAGACACACCTACGAGCAGTACTTC
.	TRBJ2-5	.	TRBV6-1	CASREAQYF	TGTGCCAGCAGGGAGGCCCAGTACTTC
.	TRBJ1-2	.	TRBV13	CASSLGQGGRYGYTF	TGTGCCAGCAGCTTAGGACAGGGTGGAAGATATGGCTACACCTTC
.	TRBJ2-1	TRBD2	TRBV30	CAWGQDAGGLYNEQFF	TGTGCCTGGGGGCAAGACGCGGGGGGGCTATACAATGAGCAGTTCTTC
few	TRBJ1-1	.	TRBV6-5	CASRHPPGDTEAFF	TGTGCCAGCAGGCACCCCCCCGGAGACACTGAAGCTTTCTTT
.	TRBJ2-2	.	TRBV19	CASSEVRNTGELFF	TGTGCCAGTAGTGAGGTCAGGAACACCGGGGAGCTGTTTTTT
.	TRBJ1-4	TRBD1	TRBV5-1	CASSPPGQGNEKLFF	TGCGCCAGCAGCCCACCGGGACAGGGTAATGAAAAACTGTTTTTT
.	TRBJ2-5	TRBD2	TRBV30	CAWSVRGFLAGGSEETQYF	TGTGCCTGGAGTGTACGGGGCTTTCTAGCGGGGGGTTCAGAAGAGACCCAGTACTTC
.	TRBJ1-3	.	TRBV6-1	CASQQGTTGRNTIYF	TGTGCCAGCCAACAGGGAACCACGGGACGAAACACCATATATTTT
.	TRBJ2-2	TRBD2	TRBV5-6	CASSWGGRANTGELFF	TGTGCCAGCAGCTGGGGGGGACGCGCGAACACCGGGGAGCTGTTTTTT
.	TRBJ1-5	.	TRBV28	CASSAPARDAQHF	TGTGCCAGCAGTGCCCCCGCTAGAGACGCCCAGCATTTT
.	TRBJ1-2	.	TRBV6-6	CASSYPAGRSNGYTF	TGTGCCAGCAGTTACCCTGCCGGGAGATCAAATGGCTACACCTTC
.	TRBJ2-5	TRBD2	TRBV7-9	CASSLLGTTKETQYF	TGTGCCAGCAGCTTACTTGGGACTACCAAAGAGACCCAGTACTTC
.	TRBJ2-7	.	TRBV5-1	CASSSTGSIYEQYF	TGCGCCAGCAGCTCCACAGGGAGTATCTACGAGCAGTACTTC
once	TRBJ2-7	.	TRBV5-1	CASSSNSYEQYF	TGCGCCAGCAGCTCTAACAGCTACGAGCAGTACTTC
.	TRBJ1-5	.	TRBV5-1	CASSLGEGGNQPQHF	TGCGCCAGCAGCCTTGGGGAGGGGGGCAATCAGCCCCAGCATTTT
.	TRBJ2-7	.	TRBV9	CASISRLRRRGSYEQYF	TGTGCCAGCATAAGTCGCCTTAGGAGGCGGGGCTCCTACGAGCAGTACTTC
.	TRBJ2-7	.	TRBV4-1	CASSVPGRRDEQYF	TGCGCCAGCAGCGTACCTGGAAGGCGGGACGAGCAGTACTTC
.	TRBJ1-1	.	TRBV30	CAWSGGSPNTEAFF	TGTGCCTGGAGCGGGGGGTCCCCGAACACTGAAGCTTTCTTT
.	TRBJ2-5	.	TRBV15	CATSRDRGGAETQYF	TGTGCCACCAGCAGAGATAGGGGGGGCGCGGAGACCCAGTACTTC
.	TRBJ1-5	.	TRBV12-5	CASGLEGQTLHQPQHF	TGTGCTAGTGGTTTGGAAGGACAGACCCTTCATCAGCCCCAGCATTTT
.	TRBJ2-1	.	TRBV7-9	CASSLSGQVPGGNEQFF	TGTGCCAGCAGCTTATCGGGACAGGTACCGGGGGGTAATGAGCAGTTCTTC
.	TRBJ1-6	.	TRBV27	CASRGGTNSYNSPLHF	TGTGCCAGCAGGGGGGGAACAAACTCCTATAATTCACCCCTCCACTTT
.	TRBJ2-1	.	TRBV6-1	CASSQGSEQFF	TGTGCCAGCAGCCAGGGTAGTGAGCAGTTCTTC
.	TRBJ1-5	.	TRBV4-1	CASSQEWDTKGYQPQHF	TGCGCCAGCAGCCAAGAGTGGGACACAAAGGGCTATCAGCCCCAGCATTTT
.	TRBJ2-1	TRBD2	TRBV30	CAWSGGTSRYNEQFF	TGTGCCTGGAGTGGGGGGACTAGTCGGTACAATGAGCAGTTCTTC
.	TRBJ1-1	TRBD1	TRBV5-1	CASSPQGQANTEAFF	TGCGCCAGCAGCCCTCAAGGACAGGCGAACACTGAAGCTTTCTTT
.	TRBJ1-4	TRBD1	TRBV4-1	CASSQVGTGDEKLFF	TGCGCCAGCAGCCAAGTCGGGACAGGGGACGAAAAACTGTTTTTT
.	TRBJ2-5	.	TRBV4-1	CASSPLSRAGQETQYF	TGCGCCAGCAGCCCCCTCTCCCGGGCGGGCCAAGAGACCCAGTACTTC